This section outlines one T cell receptor beta chain sequence together with its context. V shed 3 bases and J shed 7 bases, with 12 bases lying between them. The CDR3 covers 13 residues. Germline V gene lookup returns CDR1 MNHNS and CDR2 SASEGT. This sample is part of a study of blood T cell repertoires in COVID-19. Overall study context: Donors in the United States, Italy and Spain gave samples during acute or convalescent COVID-19. T cells, B-cell-depleted T cells, or PBMCs provided the cDNA or gDNA that served as material.

Original data processing: Cell counts per sample came from amplifying reference gene primers. The method was immunoSEQ multiplex PCR; TCRdb's version includes in-frame clones alone and lacks a portion of them. V, J and clone size reflect that table, while D and trimming were determined from the DNA. Among some 380,000 clones listed, over 75% were seen once. The chain joins TRBV6-1 to TRBJ1-2, with unresolved D. The TCR was taken from a woman between 35 and 50 years old with acute COVID-19. The sequencing input was PBMCs or T cells enriched from blood (not recorded which). CDR3 region: CASSEVGDRGYTF. CDR3 in DNA: TGTGCCAGCAGTGAGGTAGGAGATCGTGGCTACACCTTC.